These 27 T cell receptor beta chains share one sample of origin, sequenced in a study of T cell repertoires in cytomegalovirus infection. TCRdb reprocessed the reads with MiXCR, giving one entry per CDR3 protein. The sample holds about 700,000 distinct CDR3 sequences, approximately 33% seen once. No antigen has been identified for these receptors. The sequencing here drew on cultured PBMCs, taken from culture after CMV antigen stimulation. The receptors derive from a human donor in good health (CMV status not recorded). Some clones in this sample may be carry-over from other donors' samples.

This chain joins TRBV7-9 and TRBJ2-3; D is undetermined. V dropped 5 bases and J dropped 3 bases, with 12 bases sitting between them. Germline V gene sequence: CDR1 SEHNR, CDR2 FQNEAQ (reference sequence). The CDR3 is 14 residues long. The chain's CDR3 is CASSPADGTDTQYF. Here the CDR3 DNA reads TGTGCCAGCAGCCCCGCGGATGGAACAGATACGCAGTATTTT. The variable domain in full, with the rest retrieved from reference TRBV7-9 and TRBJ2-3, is DTGVSQNPRHKITKRGQNVTFRCDPISEHNRLYWYRQTLGQGPEFLTYFQNEAQLEKSRLLSDRFSAERPKGSFSTLEIQRTEQGDSAMYLCASSPADGTDTQYFGPGTRLTVL.

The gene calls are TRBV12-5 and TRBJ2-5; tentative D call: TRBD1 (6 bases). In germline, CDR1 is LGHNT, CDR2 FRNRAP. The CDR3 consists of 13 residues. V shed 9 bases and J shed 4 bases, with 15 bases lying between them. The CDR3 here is CASETGTGETQYF. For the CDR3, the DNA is TGTGCTAGCGAAACAGGGACCGGAGAGACCCAGTACTTC.

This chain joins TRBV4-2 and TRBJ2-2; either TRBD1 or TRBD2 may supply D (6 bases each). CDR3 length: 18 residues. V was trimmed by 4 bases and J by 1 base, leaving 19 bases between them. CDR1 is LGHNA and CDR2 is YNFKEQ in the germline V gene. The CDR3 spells CASSPHLGGKLNTGELFF. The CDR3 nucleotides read TGTGCCAGCAGCCCTCATCTGGGGGGCAAATTGAACACCGGGGAGCTGTTTTTT.

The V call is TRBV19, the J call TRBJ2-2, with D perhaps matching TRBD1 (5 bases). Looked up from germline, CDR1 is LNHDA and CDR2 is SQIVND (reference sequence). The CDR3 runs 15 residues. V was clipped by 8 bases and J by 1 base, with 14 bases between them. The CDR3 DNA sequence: TGTGCCAGTTGGGGCATTGGTGGGAACACCGGGGAGCTGTTTTTT. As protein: CASWGIGGNTGELFF.

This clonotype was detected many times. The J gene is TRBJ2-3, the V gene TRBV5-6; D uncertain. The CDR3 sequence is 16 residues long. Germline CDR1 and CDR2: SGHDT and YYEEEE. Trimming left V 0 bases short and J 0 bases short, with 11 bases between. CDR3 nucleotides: TGTGCCAGCAGCTTGGATAAAGGGTGGAGCACAGATACGCAGTATTTT. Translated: CASSLDKGWSTDTQYF.

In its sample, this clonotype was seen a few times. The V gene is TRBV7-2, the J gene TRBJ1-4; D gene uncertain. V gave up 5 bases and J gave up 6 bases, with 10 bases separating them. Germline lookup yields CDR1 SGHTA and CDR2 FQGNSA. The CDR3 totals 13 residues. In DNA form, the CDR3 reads TGTGCCAGCAGCGGCGCGGGTCATGAAAAACTGTTTTTT. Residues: CASSGAGHEKLFF.

CDR3 sequence: CASSNRALEKLFF. The CDR3 nucleotides read TGTGCCAGCAGCAACCGGGCCCTAGAAAAACTGTTTTTT. The chain is built from TRBV7-2 and TRBJ1-4; no clear D gene. Germline V gene data show CDR1 as SGHTA and CDR2 as FQGNSA. V was shortened by 5 bases and J by 8 bases, with 12 bases between the two germline ends. This CDR3 is built from 13 residues.

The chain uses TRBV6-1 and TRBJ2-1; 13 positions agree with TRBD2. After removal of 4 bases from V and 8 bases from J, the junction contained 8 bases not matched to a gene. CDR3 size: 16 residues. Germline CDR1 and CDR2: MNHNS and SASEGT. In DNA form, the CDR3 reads TGTGCCAGCAGTGTTGGGACTAGCGGGGTTTGGGATGAGCAGTTCTTC. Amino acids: CASSVGTSGVWDEQFF.

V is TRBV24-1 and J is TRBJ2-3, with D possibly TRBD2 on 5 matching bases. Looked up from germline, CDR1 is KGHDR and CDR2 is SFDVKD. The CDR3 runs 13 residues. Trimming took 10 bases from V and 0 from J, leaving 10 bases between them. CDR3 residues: CATVEASTDTQYF. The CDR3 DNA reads TGTGCCACGGTGGAGGCTAGCACAGATACGCAGTATTTT.

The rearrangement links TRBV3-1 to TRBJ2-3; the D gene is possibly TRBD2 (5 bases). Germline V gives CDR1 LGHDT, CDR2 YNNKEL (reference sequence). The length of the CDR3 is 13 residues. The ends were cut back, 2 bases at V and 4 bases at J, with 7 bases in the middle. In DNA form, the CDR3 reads TGTGCCAGCAGCCAACGAGCGGCAGATACGCAGTATTTT. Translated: CASSQRAADTQYF.

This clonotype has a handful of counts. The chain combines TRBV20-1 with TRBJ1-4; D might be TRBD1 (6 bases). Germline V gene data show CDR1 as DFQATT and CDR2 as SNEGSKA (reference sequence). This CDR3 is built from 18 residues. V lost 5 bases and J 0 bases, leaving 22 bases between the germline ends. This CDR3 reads CSAGGTGTQEATNEKLFF. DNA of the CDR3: TGCAGTGCTGGGGGTACAGGGACCCAAGAAGCAACTAATGAAAAACTGTTTTTT.

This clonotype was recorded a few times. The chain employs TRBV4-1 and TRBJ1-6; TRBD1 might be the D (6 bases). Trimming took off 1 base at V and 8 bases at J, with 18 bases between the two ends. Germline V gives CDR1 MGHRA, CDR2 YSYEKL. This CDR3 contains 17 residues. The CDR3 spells CASSQGGHSQAYSPLHF. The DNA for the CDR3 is TGCGCCAGCAGCCAAGGGGGGCATTCCCAGGCATATTCACCCCTCCACTTT.

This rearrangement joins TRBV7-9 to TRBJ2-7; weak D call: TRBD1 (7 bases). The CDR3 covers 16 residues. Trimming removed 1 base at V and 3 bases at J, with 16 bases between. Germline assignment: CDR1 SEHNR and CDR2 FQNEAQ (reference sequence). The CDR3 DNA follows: TGTGCCAGCAGCTTAGGATTGACCAGGGGGGACTACGAGCAGTACTTC. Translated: CASSLGLTRGDYEQYF. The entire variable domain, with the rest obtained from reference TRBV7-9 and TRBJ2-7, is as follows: DTGVSQNPRHKITKRGQNVTFRCDPISEHNRLYWYRQTLGQGPEFLTYFQNEAQLEKSRLLSDRFSAERPKGSFSTLEIQRTEQGDSAMYLCASSLGLTRGDYEQYFGPGTRLTVT.

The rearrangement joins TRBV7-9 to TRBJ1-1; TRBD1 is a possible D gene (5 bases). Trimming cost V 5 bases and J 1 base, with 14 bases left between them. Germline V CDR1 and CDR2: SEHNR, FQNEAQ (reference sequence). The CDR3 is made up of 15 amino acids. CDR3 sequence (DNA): TGTGCCAGCAGCCCCCCCGAGGGGTCGAACACTGAAGCTTTCTTT. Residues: CASSPPEGSNTEAFF.

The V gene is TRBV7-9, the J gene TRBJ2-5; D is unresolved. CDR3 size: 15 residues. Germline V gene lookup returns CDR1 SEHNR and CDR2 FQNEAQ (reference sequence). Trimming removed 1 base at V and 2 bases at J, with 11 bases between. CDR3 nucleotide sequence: TGTGCCAGCAGCTTAGGTCAGGCGGCGCAAGAGACCCAGTACTTC. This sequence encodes CASSLGQAAQETQYF.

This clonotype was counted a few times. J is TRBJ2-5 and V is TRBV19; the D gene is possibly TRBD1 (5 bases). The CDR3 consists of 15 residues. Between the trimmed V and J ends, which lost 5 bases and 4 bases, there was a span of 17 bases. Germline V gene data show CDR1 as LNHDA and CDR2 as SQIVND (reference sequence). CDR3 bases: TGTGCCAGTAGTCCCGCCTGGGGCCCGAGAGAGACCCAGTACTTC. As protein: CASSPAWGPRETQYF.

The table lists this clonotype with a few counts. CDR3 coding DNA: TGTGCCAGCAGCATCGCAGGGGAAGGGGTCTATGGCTACACCTTC. It encodes CASSIAGEGVYGYTF. The chain has TRBV5-4 and TRBJ1-2; TRBD1 might be the D (6 bases). The CDR3 runs to 15 residues. From germline, CDR1 is SGHNT and CDR2 YYREEE (reference sequence). Trimming stripped 4 bases from V and 4 bases from J, with 17 bases between. The full variable domain, in which reference TRBV5-4 and TRBJ1-2 provide the parts outside the CDR3, is ETGVTQSPTHLIKTRGQQVTLRCSSQSGHNTVSWYQQALGQGPQFIFQYYREEENGRGNFPPRFSGLQFPNYSSELNVNALELDDSALYLCASSIAGEGVYGYTFGSGTRLTVV.

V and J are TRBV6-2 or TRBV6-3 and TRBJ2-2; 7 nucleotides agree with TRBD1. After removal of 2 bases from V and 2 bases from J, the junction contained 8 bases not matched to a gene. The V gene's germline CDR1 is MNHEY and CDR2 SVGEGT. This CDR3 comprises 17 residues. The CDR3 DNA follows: TGTGCCAGCAGTTACGACGAAGGGACAGTTAACACCGGGGAGCTGTTTTTT. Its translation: CASSYDEGTVNTGELFF.

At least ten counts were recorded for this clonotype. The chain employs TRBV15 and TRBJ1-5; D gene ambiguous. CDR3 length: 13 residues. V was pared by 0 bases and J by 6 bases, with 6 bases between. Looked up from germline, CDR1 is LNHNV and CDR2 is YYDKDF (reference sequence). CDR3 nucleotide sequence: TGTGCCACCAGCAGAGAAGACGGTCAGCCCCAGCATTTT. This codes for CATSREDGQPQHF.

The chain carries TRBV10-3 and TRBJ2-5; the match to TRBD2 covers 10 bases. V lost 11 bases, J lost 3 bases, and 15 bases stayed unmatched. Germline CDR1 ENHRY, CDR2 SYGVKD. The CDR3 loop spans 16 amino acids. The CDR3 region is CASSQERGGYEETQYF. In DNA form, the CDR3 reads TGTGCCTCCTCCCAGGAGCGGGGGGGCTACGAAGAGACCCAGTACTTC.

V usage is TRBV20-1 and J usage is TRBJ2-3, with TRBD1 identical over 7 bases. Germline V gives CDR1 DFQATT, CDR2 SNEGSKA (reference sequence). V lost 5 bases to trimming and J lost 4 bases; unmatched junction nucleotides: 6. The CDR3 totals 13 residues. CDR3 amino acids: CSALTGAADTQYF. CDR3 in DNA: TGCAGTGCTCTTACAGGGGCAGCAGATACGCAGTATTTT.

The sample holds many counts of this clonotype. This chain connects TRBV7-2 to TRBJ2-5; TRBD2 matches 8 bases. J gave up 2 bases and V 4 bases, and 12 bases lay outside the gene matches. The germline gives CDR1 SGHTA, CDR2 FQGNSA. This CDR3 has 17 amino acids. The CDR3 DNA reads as TGTGCCAGCAGCTACAGGTTTAGCGGGATGGGACAAGAGACCCAGTACTTC. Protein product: CASSYRFSGMGQETQYF.

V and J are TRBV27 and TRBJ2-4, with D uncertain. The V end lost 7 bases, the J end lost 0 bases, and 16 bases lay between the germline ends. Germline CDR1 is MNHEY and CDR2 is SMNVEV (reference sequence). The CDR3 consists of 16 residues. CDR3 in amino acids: CASNPPHRVAKNIQYF. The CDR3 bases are TGTGCCAGCAACCCCCCCCACCGGGTAGCCAAAAACATTCAGTACTTC.

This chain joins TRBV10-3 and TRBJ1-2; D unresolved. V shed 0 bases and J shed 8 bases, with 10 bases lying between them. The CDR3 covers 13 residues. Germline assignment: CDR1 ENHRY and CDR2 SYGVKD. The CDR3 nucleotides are TGTGCCATCAGTGAGTCAGAGGGCGAAGGCTACACCTTC. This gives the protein CAISESEGEGYTF.

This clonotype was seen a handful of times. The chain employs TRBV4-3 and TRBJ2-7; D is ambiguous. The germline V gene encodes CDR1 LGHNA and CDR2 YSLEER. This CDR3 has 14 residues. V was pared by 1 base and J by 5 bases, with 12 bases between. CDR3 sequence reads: CASSQGSTVHEQYF. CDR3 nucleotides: TGCGCCAGCAGCCAAGGGTCTACAGTCCACGAGCAGTACTTC.

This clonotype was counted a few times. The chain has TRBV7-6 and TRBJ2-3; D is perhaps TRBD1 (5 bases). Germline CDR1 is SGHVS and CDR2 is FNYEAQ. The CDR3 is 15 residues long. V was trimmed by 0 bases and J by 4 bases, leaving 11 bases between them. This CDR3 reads CASSLASRASDTQYF. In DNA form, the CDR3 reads TGTGCCAGCAGCTTAGCGTCCAGGGCATCAGATACGCAGTATTTT.

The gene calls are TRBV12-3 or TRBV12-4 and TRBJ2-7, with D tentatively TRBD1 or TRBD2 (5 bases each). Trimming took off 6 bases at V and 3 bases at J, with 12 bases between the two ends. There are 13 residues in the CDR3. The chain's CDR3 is CASSQGRRYEQYF. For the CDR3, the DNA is TGTGCCAGCAGCCAGGGACGCCGCTACGAGCAGTACTTC.